This T cell receptor beta chain was captured by sequencing in a study of glioma-infiltrating T cells after dendritic cell vaccination. The wider study: Three intradermal dendritic cell vaccine injections were given every two weeks.

CDR3 size: 15 residues. The germline V gene encodes CDR1 PRHDT and CDR2 FYEKMQ (reference sequence). The V end was cut by 4 bases, the J end by 3 bases, with 12 bases between. A word on this clone: Its target is not known.

Primers: 60 V beta forward and 13 J beta reverse. Measured with immunoSEQ multiplex PCR; TCRdb has only the in-frame clones, and not every one. Of tens of thousands of clones in the sample, around 84% were seen once. Time point specified: after dendritic cell vaccination, including at tumor progression/relapse. None of the glioblastoma patients had an isocitrate dehydrogenase mutation. Findings and caveats of the study: Patients with more pretreatment TILs had longer time to progression and survival.

The sequenced sample was blood, obtained after dendritic cell vaccination. The chain employs TRBV13 and TRBJ2-2; the D gene is possibly TRBD2 (5 bases). This clonotype was sampled from a human donor with glioblastoma. The CDR3 protein is CASSSPGEYTGELFF. The CDR3 DNA reads as TGTGCCAGCAGCTCCCCCGGGGAGTACACCGGGGAGCTGTTTTTT.